The T cell receptor beta chain described here comes from a study of blood T cell repertoires in COVID-19. Using immunoSEQ multiplex PCR, the repertoire was profiled, and TCRdb retains in-frame clones only, with some absent. The sample lists over 95,000 clones, 81% seen once, with 10% in the top ten. From germline, CDR1 is SGHRS and CDR2 YFSETQ. V was trimmed by 4 bases and J by 6 bases, leaving 37 bases between them. The CDR3 runs 21 residues. V and J are TRBV5-1 and TRBJ1-1, with a possible D match to TRBD1 (5 bases). The clonotype originates from a human donor in a cohort sampled during active COVID-19. The sequenced sample consisted of peripheral blood. In DNA, the CDR3 is TGCGCCAGCAGCCTTACACGGGGTCCTTGGGTTTCGGGGGACCGGGGTGCTGAAGCTTTCTTT. Amino acid sequence: CASSLTRGPWVSGDRGAEAFF.